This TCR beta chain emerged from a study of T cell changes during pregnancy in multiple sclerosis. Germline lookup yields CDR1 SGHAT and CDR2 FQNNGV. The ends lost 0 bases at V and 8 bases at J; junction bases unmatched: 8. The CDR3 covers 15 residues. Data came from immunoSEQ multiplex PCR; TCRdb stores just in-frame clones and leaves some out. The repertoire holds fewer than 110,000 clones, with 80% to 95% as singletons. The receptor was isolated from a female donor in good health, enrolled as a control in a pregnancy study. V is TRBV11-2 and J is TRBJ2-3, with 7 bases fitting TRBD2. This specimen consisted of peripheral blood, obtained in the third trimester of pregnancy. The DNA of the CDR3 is TGTGCCAGCAGCTTAGAGGGGGGGGTGTCCGGTACGCAGTATTTT. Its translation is CASSLEGGVSGTQYF.